A single sample is the source of the 5 T cell receptor beta chains below, sequenced in a study of response to subunit inactivated influenza vaccine. TCRdb itself ran the RT-PCR reads through MiXCR, one entry per CDR3 protein. The sample has just under 550,000 distinct CDR3 sequences, approximately 22% seen once. The data were also submitted as part of a second study, on T cells expressing NK-cell markers. From that report: UMI-tagged 5'RACE template switching yielded the TCR beta cDNA.

This material consisted of CD4+ T cells sorted from PBMCs, taken 11 to 12 days after vaccination. The source of these receptors is a man between 45 and 60 years old who received an inactivated influenza vaccine.

The chain combines TRBV2 with TRBJ1-5; no firm D call. Germline V gene sequence: CDR1 SNHLY, CDR2 FYNNEI. Trimming pared 5 bases from V and 1 base from J, leaving 9 bases between. The CDR3 length is 14 residues. As DNA, the CDR3 is TGTGCCAGCAGTCCCGTGACGAGCAATCAGCCCCAGCATTTT. Its translation is CASSPVTSNQPQHF.

The table lists this clonotype with a few counts. V and J are TRBV29-1 and TRBJ2-7, with 10 positions matching TRBD1. With 6 bases clipped from V and 5 bases from J, the junction kept 4 bases outside the gene matches. The CDR3 consists of 12 residues. Per the germline V gene, CDR1 is SQVTM and CDR2 is ANQGSEA. As DNA, the CDR3 is TGCAGCGTGGAGACAGGGGGCCACGAGCAGTACTTC. It is translated as CSVETGGHEQYF.

The V call is TRBV19, the J call TRBJ2-1; perhaps TRBD2 as D (6 bases). CDR1 and CDR2 from the germline V gene are LNHDA and SQIVND (reference sequence). This CDR3 region has 13 residues. Trimming stripped 3 bases from V and 4 bases from J, with 7 bases between. The CDR3 reads CASSMGGYNEQFF. The CDR3, as DNA: TGTGCCAGTAGTATGGGGGGTTACAATGAGCAGTTCTTC.

This clonotype was detected only a few times. This sequence joins TRBV20-1 and TRBJ2-5, with D tentatively TRBD1 or TRBD2 (5 bases each). The CDR3 runs to 16 residues. The ends were cut back, 4 bases at V and 4 bases at J, with 22 bases in the middle. Germline-derived CDR1 and CDR2 are DFQATT and SNEGSKA (reference sequence). CDR3 DNA: TGCAGTGCTACTATACCCATTAGCACGGGGCGAGAGACCCAGTACTTC. It specifies CSATIPISTGRETQYF.

V gene TRBV20-1 combines with J gene TRBJ2-7; 8 bases are shared with TRBD1. Germline V CDR1 and CDR2: DFQATT, SNEGSKA (reference sequence). The CDR3 consists of 13 residues. Trimming removed 3 bases from V and 3 bases from J; junction bases left unmatched: 4. CDR3 in DNA: TGCAGTGCTAGTACAGGGGGAATCTACGAGCAGTACTTC. Translating it yields CSASTGGIYEQYF.